One and the same sample provided the 5 T cell receptor beta chains below, sequenced in a study of OX40 agonist ivuxolimab in advanced cancers. Profiling relied on immunoSEQ multiplex PCR, and the TCRdb table lists in-frame clones only, not all of them. The sample lists some 70,000 clones, roughly 89% occurring once. Source: CD4+ or CD8+ T cells sorted from blood, taken in a trial of the OX40 agonist ivuxolimab. These receptors were taken from an adult with an advanced solid tumor such as melanoma, head and neck, liver or kidney cancer.

The chain links TRBV9 to TRBJ2-6; no clear D gene. This CDR3 is built from 17 residues. Per germline, CDR1 SGDLS and CDR2 YYNGEE. Trimming cost V 4 bases and J 2 bases, with 16 bases left between them. CDR3 DNA: TGTGCCAGCAGCCCCCGGCAGGCCTCCCCTGGGGCCAACGTCCTGACTTTC. Its protein is CASSPRQASPGANVLTF.

This clone was found once. CDR3 bases: TGTGCCTCCCTGGATAGTTTTGGGCGCAATCAGCCCCAGCATTTT. This sequence encodes CASLDSFGRNQPQHF. The rearrangement links TRBV28 to TRBJ1-5; no definite D call. CDR1 is MDHEN, CDR2 SYDVKM, per germline. This CDR3 is 15 amino acids long. Between the trimmed V and J ends, which lost 11 bases and 2 bases, there was a span of 19 bases.

Here the CDR3 reads CASSRGNTDTQYF. CDR3 in DNA: TGTGCCAGCTCGCGGGGGAACACAGATACGCAGTATTTT. The chain combines TRBV2 with TRBJ2-3, with 7 bases aligning to TRBD2. The V and J ends lost 8 bases and 2 bases, in that order; junction bases with no gene match: 4. CDR1 is SNHLY and CDR2 is FYNNEI in the germline V gene. The CDR3 contains 13 residues.

The chain couples TRBV7-8 to TRBJ2-4, with 12 nucleotides matching TRBD2. CDR1 is SGHVS and CDR2 is FQNEAQ in the germline V gene. There are 19 residues in the CDR3. J gave up 1 base and V 1 base, and 8 bases lay outside the gene matches. The CDR3 nucleotides read TGTGCCAGCAGCTTAGTCACTAGCGGGGGGATCCTTGCCAAAAACATTCAGTACTTC. Protein product: CASSLVTSGGILAKNIQYF. The complete variable domain, with remaining parts taken from reference TRBV7-8 and TRBJ2-4, reads GAGVSQSPRYKVAKRGQDVALRCDPISGHVSLFWYQQALGQGPEFLTYFQNEAQLDKSGLPSDRFFAERPEGSVSTLKIQRTQQEDSAVYLCASSLVTSGGILAKNIQYFGAGTRLSVL.

This chain uses TRBV11-2 with TRBJ1-5; TRBD1 might be the D (6 bases). Trimming pared 5 bases from V and 1 base from J, leaving 12 bases between. Germline lookup yields CDR1 SGHAT and CDR2 FQNNGV. CDR3 size: 15 residues. As DNA, the CDR3 is TGTGCCAGCAGCCCGCGGGGGGGCAGCAATCAGCCCCAGCATTTT. Residues: CASSPRGGSNQPQHF.